The clone carrying this T cell receptor (beta chain) has more than one count but fewer than ten. Germline CDR1 DFQATT, CDR2 SNEGSKA (reference sequence). Trimming took 7 bases from V and 1 from J; bases not matched to a gene: 6. This CDR3 is 13 amino acids long. The sample is drawn from a study of regulatory T cells in long-lasting Graves disease. The time point: persistent/refractory GD, antithyroid drugs over 5 years with positive TRAb. PBMC-extracted RNA yielded the TCR library. Arm-PCR of CDR3 regions with iRepertoire HTBI primers generated TCR beta libraries. Using its own MiXCR run on the multiplex PCR reads, TCRdb lists one record per CDR3 protein. The sample lists roughly 500,000 distinct CDR3 sequences, about a fifth seen once, with about 7.8% in the top ten.

The sequence was obtained from a female donor with Graves disease. The source was peripheral blood mononuclear cells (PBMCs), collected when the disease was refractory, from a patient treated with antithyroid drugs. The chain couples TRBV20-1 to TRBJ1-1, with 7 positions matching TRBD1. Here the CDR3 DNA reads TGCAGTGTTAACAGGGGCGCGAACACTGAAGCTTTCTTT. This encodes CSVNRGANTEAFF.